This TCR beta chain was sequenced during a study of cytomegalovirus exposure and HLA in healthy donors. Study-wide findings and caveats: Exclusion as indistinguishable affected some V segments, including TRBV6-2 and TRBV6-3. Usually a TCR sequence was rare, but some public TCRs were found in many donors.

The PCR made use of 60 Vbeta and 13 Jbeta primers. This table comes from immunoSEQ multiplex PCR, and its TCRdb copy is limited to in-frame clones, with some not included. This table has some 94,000 clones, nearly 70% appearing once. Germline CDR1 and CDR2: MGHRA and YSYEKL. The CDR3 is 19 amino acids. J lost 4 bases, V lost 4 bases, and 16 bases had no gene match. As regards this clone: Its antigen is not known.

The chain links TRBV4-1 to TRBJ1-5, with 10 nucleotides matching TRBD1. The receptor's source is a man in his forties or fifties in good health and CMV-seronegative. The sequenced sample consisted of PBMCs. The CDR3 bases are TGCGCCAGCAGCCCACTATCGGGGGGGGACAGGGGTAGAAATCAGCCCCAGCATTTT. Protein sequence: CASSPLSGGDRGRNQPQHF.